The rows below give T cell receptor beta chains drawn from one sample of a study of a mutant IDH1 vaccine in newly diagnosed glioma. Profiling relied on immunoSEQ multiplex PCR, and the TCRdb table lists in-frame clones only, not all of them. The table shows 90,000 to 95,000 clones, with 83% occurring only once. The input for sequencing was PBMCs, taken from a glioma patient treated with radiotherapy, temozolomide or both. The source of these receptors is a woman aged 45-65 years with glioma. The CDR3 runs from the conserved cysteine through the conserved F or W. The D gene is left open where the match is weak. Size is omitted from some rows. Given values are once, few, many or a class for expanded clones.

size	length	D	J	V	CDR3	DNA
few	16	.	TRBJ1-1	TRBV7-9	CASSRRSGPLDTEAFF	TGTGCCAGCAGCCGTCGATCGGGACCCTTGGACACTGAAGCTTTCTTT
.	13	.	TRBJ2-7	TRBV7-2	CASSSRTDYEQYF	TGTGCCAGCAGCTCGAGAACAGATTACGAGCAGTACTTC
.	15	.	TRBJ1-2	TRBV5-1	CASSLTDPENYGYTF	TGCGCCAGCAGCTTAACAGATCCCGAGAACTATGGCTACACCTTC
.	16	TRBD1	TRBJ1-4	TRBV4-1	CASSQGTGTTNEKLFF	TGCGCCAGCAGCCAAGGGACAGGGACAACTAATGAAAAACTGTTTTTT
few	11	.	TRBJ1-1	TRBV30	CAGPGGTEAFF	TGTGCCGGGCCAGGTGGGACTGAAGCTTTCTTT
.	15	.	TRBJ1-2	TRBV6-5	CASSYSKGRERGYTF	TGTGCCAGCAGTTACTCGAAGGGGCGAGAAAGGGGCTACACCTTC
.	15	.	TRBJ2-3	TRBV2	CASSARGPNTDTQYF	TGTGCCAGCTCTGCCCGGGGACCGAACACAGATACGCAGTATTTT
.	14	.	TRBJ2-7	TRBV19	CASSGWDKPYEQYF	TGTGCCAGTAGTGGATGGGACAAGCCCTACGAGCAGTACTTC
.	17	TRBD2	TRBJ2-5	TRBV19	CASSTTSGGIWGETQYF	TGTGCCAGTAGTACGACTAGCGGGGGGATATGGGGGGAGACCCAGTACTTC
.	12	TRBD1	TRBJ2-7	TRBV29-1	CSATGGTYEQYF	TGCAGCGCTACAGGGGGCACCTACGAGCAGTACTTC
once	15	.	TRBJ2-5	TRBV25-1	CASSAPGVIQETQYF	TGTGCCAGCAGTGCCCCCGGGGTGATCCAAGAGACCCAGTACTTC
.	13	.	TRBJ1-1	TRBV27	CASSPVMNTEAFF	TGTGCCAGCAGCCCCGTCATGAACACTGAAGCTTTCTTT
.	15	.	TRBJ1-5	TRBV18	CASSPGGGGNQPQHF	TGTGCCAGCTCACCAGGAGGAGGGGGCAATCAGCCCCAGCATTTT
.	16	.	TRBJ1-6	TRBV6-1	CASSEEGKPYNSPLHF	TGTGCCAGCAGTGAAGAGGGGAAGCCCTATAATTCACCCCTCCACTTT
few	12	.	TRBJ1-1	TRBV9	CASSGPGTEAFF	TGTGCCAGCAGCGGACCGGGGACTGAAGCTTTCTTT